The clone carrying this T cell receptor beta chain has ten or more counts. Its antigen is unknown. The data were obtained in a study of T cell repertoires in cytomegalovirus infection. Whole-study context: From public TCR beta signatures came an indication of both CMV infection and matching HLA type.

Germline V gene lookup returns CDR1 SGHTA and CDR2 FQGNSA. V was pared by 5 bases and J by 0 bases, with 14 bases between. The CDR3 is 16 residues long. Via MiXCR, TCRdb re-called the reads, giving one row per CDR3 protein. Of under 300,000 distinct CDR3 sequences in the sample, about a sixth were seen once. Study-level points and caveats: Based on cumulative public TCR beta family frequency, carriers of CMV plus the relevant HLA were identified.

Specimen: CD8+ T cells from PBMCs. This sequence joins TRBV7-2 and TRBJ2-1; D call uncertain. The sequence was obtained from a human donor in good health (CMV status not recorded). Some clones in this sample may be carry-over from other donors' samples. The CDR3 sequence: CASSPTVISSYNEQFF. The CDR3 bases are TGTGCCAGCAGCCCGACCGTCATTAGCTCCTACAATGAGCAGTTCTTC.